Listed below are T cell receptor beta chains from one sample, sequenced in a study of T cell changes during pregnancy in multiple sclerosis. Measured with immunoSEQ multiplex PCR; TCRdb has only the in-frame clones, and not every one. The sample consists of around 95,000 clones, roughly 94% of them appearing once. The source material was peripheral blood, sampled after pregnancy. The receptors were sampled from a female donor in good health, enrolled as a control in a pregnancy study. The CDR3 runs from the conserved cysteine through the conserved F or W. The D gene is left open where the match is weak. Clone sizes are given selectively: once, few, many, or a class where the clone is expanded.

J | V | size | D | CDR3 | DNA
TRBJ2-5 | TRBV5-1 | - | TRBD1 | CASSFRTGEETQYF | TGCGCCAGCAGCTTCCGGACAGGGGAAGAGACCCAGTACTTC
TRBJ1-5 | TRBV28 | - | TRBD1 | CASRGAGTVNQPQHF | TGTGCCAGCAGGGGCGCGGGGACAGTCAATCAGCCCCAGCATTTT
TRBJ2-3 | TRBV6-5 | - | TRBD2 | CASSLGLRELNTQYF | TGTGCCAGCAGTCTCGGCCTGCGGGAGCTAAATACGCAGTATTTT
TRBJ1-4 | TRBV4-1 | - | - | CASRLESGGREKLFF | TGCGCCAGCAGACTCGAATCCGGGGGGCGGGAAAAACTGTTTTTT
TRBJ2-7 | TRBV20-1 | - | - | CSARYYEQYF | TGCAGTGCTAGGTACTACGAGCAGTACTTC
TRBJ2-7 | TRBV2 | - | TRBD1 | CASAEDRAPTYEQYF | TGTGCCAGCGCGGAGGACAGGGCACCAACCTACGAGCAGTACTTC
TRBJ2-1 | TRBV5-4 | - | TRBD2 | CASSMSGRADNEQFF | TGTGCCAGCAGCATGAGCGGGAGGGCCGACAATGAGCAGTTCTTC
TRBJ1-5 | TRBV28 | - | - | CASSLGGAVQPQHF | TGTGCCAGCAGTTTGGGAGGGGCTGTACAGCCCCAGCATTTT
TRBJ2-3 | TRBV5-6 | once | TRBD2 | CASRLAGGPADTQYF | TGTGCCAGCAGACTAGCGGGAGGGCCGGCAGATACGCAGTATTTT
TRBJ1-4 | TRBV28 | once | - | CASSLSVDSGEGEKLFF | TGTGCCAGCAGTTTGTCCGTCGACTCAGGGGAGGGGGAAAAACTGTTTTTT
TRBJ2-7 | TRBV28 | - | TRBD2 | CASSPGLAGGYEQYF | TGTGCCAGCAGTCCGGGACTAGCGGGAGGGTACGAGCAGTACTTC
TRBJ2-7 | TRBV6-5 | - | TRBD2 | CASSYTRGTRGEQYF | TGTGCCAGCAGTTACACGCGGGGGACCCGTGGCGAGCAGTACTTC
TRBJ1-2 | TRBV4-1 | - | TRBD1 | CASSGTGIYGYTF | TGCGCCAGCAGCGGGACAGGGATCTATGGCTACACCTTC
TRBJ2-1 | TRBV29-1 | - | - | CSVDVLYNEQFF | TGCAGCGTTGACGTATTATACAATGAGCAGTTCTTC
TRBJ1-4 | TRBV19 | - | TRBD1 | CASSIGDREYEKLFF | TGTGCCAGTAGTATTGGGGACAGGGAATACGAAAAACTGTTTTTT
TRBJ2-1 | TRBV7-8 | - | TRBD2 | CASRGLAGGEQFF | TGTGCCAGCAGGGGACTAGCGGGAGGTGAGCAGTTCTTC
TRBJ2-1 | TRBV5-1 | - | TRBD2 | CASTESGAYNEQFF | TGCGCCAGCACAGAGAGCGGGGCCTACAATGAGCAGTTCTTC
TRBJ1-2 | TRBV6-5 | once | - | CASSYLDSSEGYTF | TGTGCCAGCAGTTATCTCGACTCCTCGGAGGGCTACACCTTC
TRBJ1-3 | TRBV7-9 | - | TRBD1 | CASSSPAQGSGNTIYF | TGTGCCAGCAGCTCGCCCGCACAGGGGTCTGGAAACACCATATATTTT
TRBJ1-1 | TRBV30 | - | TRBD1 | CAWSPLRTGGNTEAFF | TGTGCCTGGAGTCCTCTCCGGACAGGGGGCAACACTGAAGCTTTCTTT
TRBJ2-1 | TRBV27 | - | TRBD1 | CASSVTGGSYNEQFF | TGTGCCAGCAGTGTCACAGGGGGCTCCTACAATGAGCAGTTCTTC
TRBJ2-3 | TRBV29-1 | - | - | CSIMAGLHTDTQYF | TGCAGCATAATGGCGGGACTTCACACAGATACGCAGTATTTT
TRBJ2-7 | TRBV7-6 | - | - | CASSLAPGGGEQYF | TGTGCCAGCAGCTTAGCGCCGGGGGGCGGCGAGCAGTACTTC
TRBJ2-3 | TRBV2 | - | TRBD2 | CASSAAGVGTDTQYF | TGTGCCAGCAGCGCAGCGGGAGTTGGCACAGATACGCAGTATTTT
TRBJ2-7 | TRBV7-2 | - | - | CASSLNLLPSYEQYF | TGTGCCAGCAGCCTAAACCTTCTACCTTCCTACGAGCAGTACTTC
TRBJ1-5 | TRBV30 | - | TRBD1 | CAWTGQRNQPQHF | TGTGCCTGGACGGGACAGCGCAATCAGCCCCAGCATTTT
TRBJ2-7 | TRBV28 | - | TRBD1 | CASSFFPGQGASNEQYF | TGTGCCAGCAGTTTCTTTCCAGGACAGGGGGCGTCTAACGAGCAGTACTTC
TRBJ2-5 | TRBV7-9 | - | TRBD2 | CASSSIGWTSGTQETQYF | TGTGCCAGCAGCTCAATTGGATGGACTAGCGGGACACAAGAGACCCAGTACTTC
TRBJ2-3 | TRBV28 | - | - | CATSGLARSTDTQYF | TGTGCCACCAGCGGGTTGGCGCGGAGCACAGATACGCAGTATTTT
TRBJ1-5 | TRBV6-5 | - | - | CASSADSNQPQHF | TGTGCCAGCAGTGCAGATAGCAATCAGCCCCAGCATTTT
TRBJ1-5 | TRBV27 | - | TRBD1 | CASSATGTAQPQHF | TGTGCCAGCAGTGCGACAGGGACGGCTCAGCCCCAGCATTTT
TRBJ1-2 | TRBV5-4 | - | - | CASSLLGGPSGYGYTF | TGTGCCAGCAGCTTATTAGGGGGACCGTCGGGATATGGCTACACCTTC